This TCR beta chain was recorded in a study of blood T cell repertoires in COVID-19. Across the study: Acute-phase and convalescent COVID-19 samples originated in the United States, Italy and Spain. T cells, B-cell-depleted T cells, or PBMCs provided the cDNA or gDNA that served as material.

There are a few counts of this clone. In the study's own analysis: Cell counts per sample came from amplifying reference gene primers. Clones were sequenced by immunoSEQ multiplex PCR, and TCRdb holds only the in-frame ones, with some missing. The DNA was the basis for D and trimming; V, J and clone size are from that table. Of 200,000 to 300,000 clones listed, approximately 90% are singletons. Sequenced: peripheral blood. This receptor was identified in a man in his sixties who had recovered from COVID-19.

CDR3 sequence: CATSRAVSDEQYF. The CDR3 DNA is TGTGCCACCAGCAGAGCGGTAAGCGACGAGCAGTACTTC. The V call is TRBV15, the J call TRBJ2-7; D gene ambiguous. CDR1 and CDR2 (germline): LNHNV, YYDKDF (reference sequence). The CDR3 extends over 13 amino acids. With 1 base removed from V and 5 bases from J, the gap between germline ends came to 9 bases.